This passage covers 28 T cell receptor beta chains from one sample sequenced in a study of shared clonotypes between healthy human individuals. TCRdb's copy holds only in-frame clones and misses some; the assay was immunoSEQ multiplex PCR. Of hundreds of thousands of clones detected, 70% to 80% appear once; the ten largest clones hold roughly 13%. Sequenced material: PBMCs. These receptors all stem from a middle-aged woman in good health. Some clones in this sample may be carry-over from other donors' samples.

V usage is TRBV5-1 and J usage is TRBJ2-7; the match to TRBD2 covers 7 bases. This CDR3 is built from 16 residues. Germline CDR1 SGHRS, CDR2 YFSETQ. With V trimmed by 0 bases and J by 0 bases, 6 bases remained unmatched. The CDR3 DNA reads as TGCGCCAGCAGCTTGGCCACGGGACTATCCTCCTACGAGCAGTACTTC. This codes for CASSLATGLSSYEQYF.

The table lists this clone with a count of one. The chain links TRBV5-1 to TRBJ1-2; a possible D gene is TRBD1 (6 bases). This CDR3 spans 15 amino acids. Germline-derived CDR1 and CDR2 are SGHRS and YFSETQ. V gave up 0 bases and J gave up 4 bases, with 13 bases separating them. CDR3 in DNA: TGCGCCAGCAGCTTGGCTCAGGGGCAAGGCTATGGCTACACCTTC. Translation: CASSLAQGQGYGYTF.

The chain carries TRBV19 and TRBJ1-2; D is possibly TRBD1 (5 bases). This CDR3 is built from 13 residues. Trimming left V 11 bases short and J 7 bases short, with 20 bases between. CDR1 and CDR2 from the germline V gene are LNHDA and SQIVND (reference sequence). The CDR3 reads CASTDPPGGGYTF. In nucleotides, the CDR3 is TGTGCCTCGACAGACCCCCCTGGAGGTGGCTACACCTTC.

This chain uses TRBV20-1 with TRBJ2-7, with unresolved D. Trimming removed 4 bases at V and 6 bases at J, with 7 bases between. The CDR3 sequence is 10 residues long. Germline assignment: CDR1 DFQATT and CDR2 SNEGSKA (reference sequence). The CDR3 here is CSAILFEQYF. CDR3 DNA: TGCAGTGCTATCCTATTCGAGCAGTACTTC.

This clone has just one count. One end of the junction is discordant with germline, which a read error may explain. This specimen includes other DNA sequences encoding the same CDR3. The chain has TRBV5-1 and TRBJ2-7, with TRBD1 matching 7 bases. CDR3 size: 13 residues. Germline values: CDR1 SGHRS, CDR2 YFSETQ. Written as DNA, the CDR3 is TGCGCCAGCAGTTTGGGACAGCTCTACGAGCAGTACTTC. It is translated as CASSLGQLYEQYF.

The chain carries TRBV5-4 and TRBJ2-5, with a possible D match to TRBD1 (5 bases). The length of the CDR3 is 14 residues. Germline loops: CDR1 SGHNT, CDR2 YYREEE (reference sequence). V lost 3 bases, J lost 1 base, and 10 bases lay in between. DNA for the CDR3: TGTGCCAGCAGCTCGGACATCCCCCAAGAGACCCAGTACTTC. It specifies CASSSDIPQETQYF.

The chain recombines TRBV7-9 with TRBJ2-7; 11 positions match TRBD2. V was clipped by 3 bases and J by 6 bases; unmatched bases: 4. CDR3 length: 14 residues. Per the germline V gene, CDR1 is SEHNR and CDR2 is FQNEAQ (reference sequence). CDR3 sequence: CASSFSGRALEQYF. The CDR3 nucleotides are TGTGCCAGCAGCTTTAGCGGGAGGGCCCTCGAGCAGTACTTC.

V is TRBV5-4 and J is TRBJ2-1, with D perhaps TRBD2 (7 bases). Trimming took 0 bases from V and 4 from J, leaving 14 bases between them. The CDR3 sequence is 16 residues long. The germline CDR1 and CDR2 sequences are SGHNT and YYREEE (reference sequence). The CDR3 bases are TGTGCCAGCAGCTTGGAGTCGGCGGGGGCATACAATGAGCAGTTCTTC. It is translated as CASSLESAGAYNEQFF.

V usage is TRBV7-8 and J usage is TRBJ1-2; 7 positions match TRBD1. Germline assignment: CDR1 SGHVS and CDR2 FQNEAQ. Unmatched junction bases numbered 17, after V lost 1 base and J lost 6 bases. The CDR3 spans 18 residues. This chain's CDR3 is CASSLGDSLGLTGNGYTF. The CDR3, as DNA: TGTGCCAGCAGCTTAGGCGATTCCCTGGGGTTGACAGGGAATGGCTACACCTTC.

The J gene is TRBJ1-1, the V gene TRBV27; 7 bases agree with TRBD1. This CDR3 is built from 14 residues. CDR1 MNHEY and CDR2 SMNVEV come from the germline V gene (reference sequence). The ends lost 8 bases at V and 2 bases at J; junction bases unmatched: 8. In nucleotides, the CDR3 is TGTGCCAGCTCCTTGGACAGGTCTAACACTGAAGCTTTCTTT. Translation: CASSLDRSNTEAFF.

The chain recombines TRBV18 with TRBJ1-1; unclear D gene. Germline lookup yields CDR1 KGHSH and CDR2 LQKENI. The CDR3 length is 13 residues. V gave up 3 bases and J gave up 3 bases, with 8 bases separating them. The CDR3 loop is CASSPLVYTEAFF. For the CDR3, the DNA is TGTGCCAGCTCACCCCTCGTTTACACTGAAGCTTTCTTT.

This chain uses TRBV6-5 with TRBJ2-1; 7 bases align to TRBD1. The CDR3 consists of 14 residues. V gave up 2 bases and J gave up 4 bases; unmatched junction bases: 2. The germline V gene has CDR1 MNHEY and CDR2 SVGAGI. CDR3 nucleotide sequence: TGTGCCAGCAGTTACGGGACAGAATACAATGAGCAGTTCTTC. Protein product: CASSYGTEYNEQFF.

J is TRBJ2-1 and V is TRBV5-1, with D unclear. Germline V gene sequence: CDR1 SGHRS, CDR2 YFSETQ. V lost 5 bases and J lost 5, with 20 bases in between. CDR3 length equals 16 residues. CDR3 sequence (DNA): TGCGCCAGCAGTCCCCTAGTCACCCAAGGGAACAATGAGCAGTTCTTC. Encoded protein: CASSPLVTQGNNEQFF.

This sequence joins TRBV29-1 and TRBJ1-2; D is unresolved. CDR3 length equals 12 residues. CDR1 is SQVTM, CDR2 ANQGSEA, per germline. The germline V and J ends were trimmed by 6 bases and 3 bases, with 11 bases remaining between them. The CDR3 loop reads CSVDQVDYGYTF. DNA for the CDR3: TGCAGCGTGGACCAGGTAGACTATGGCTACACCTTC.

A single count supports this clone. The chain has TRBV7-2 and TRBJ1-2; D unclear. Germline V gene data show CDR1 as SGHTA and CDR2 as FQGNSA. This CDR3 is 14 amino acids long. V was pared by 4 bases and J by 4 bases, with 13 bases between. The CDR3 sequence is CASSSRPEVYGYTF. The DNA of the CDR3 is TGTGCCAGCAGCTCCAGGCCCGAAGTCTATGGCTACACCTTC.

In the case of this clone: A junction boundary mismatches the germline segment, possibly from a read error. The J gene is TRBJ2-2, the V gene TRBV7-7, with 8 bases matching TRBD1. Germline CDR1 SSHAT, CDR2 FNYEAQ (reference sequence). The CDR3 length is 15 residues. The CDR3 DNA is TGTGCTAGCAGCTCCGGGACAGGCTTCACCGGGGAGCTGTTTTTT. Translation gives CASSSGTGFTGELFF.

The gene calls are TRBV2 and TRBJ1-2; weak D call: TRBD1 (6 bases). V was clipped by 6 bases and J by 7 bases, with 21 bases between them. This CDR3 contains 15 residues. Looked up from germline, CDR1 is SNHLY and CDR2 is FYNNEI. CDR3 protein: CASRPDGGGLSGYTF. In DNA, the CDR3 is TGTGCCAGCAGACCCGATGGGGGGGGCCTCTCTGGCTACACCTTC.

This clone turned up a few times. The chain joins TRBV19 to TRBJ1-1; 10 bases fit TRBD1. Looked up from germline, CDR1 is LNHDA and CDR2 is SQIVND (reference sequence). V was pared by 4 bases and J by 5 bases, with 4 bases of the junction left unmatched. The CDR3 runs to 14 residues. The CDR3 sequence is CASSRDRGRTEAFF. Written as DNA, the CDR3 is TGTGCCAGTAGTAGGGACAGGGGTCGTACTGAAGCTTTCTTT.

This clone was seen just once. The CDR3 loop reads CASSIAGGYNEQFF. CDR3 nucleotide sequence: TGTGCCAGCAGTATAGCGGGCGGCTACAATGAGCAGTTCTTC. V gene TRBV28 combines with J gene TRBJ2-1; 7 bases are shared with TRBD2. CDR1 MDHEN and CDR2 SYDVKM come from the germline V gene. V was pared by 5 bases and J by 3 bases, with 4 bases of the junction left unmatched. The CDR3 spans 14 residues.

This chain joins TRBV28 and TRBJ2-2; TRBD1 agrees at 8 bases. From germline, CDR1 is MDHEN and CDR2 SYDVKM. The CDR3 extends over 19 amino acids. The V gene end was trimmed by 5 bases and the J gene end by 6 bases; junction bases not matched to a gene: 20. As DNA, the CDR3 is TGTGCCAGCAGTCGGTGGAACAGGGGGAACATTGGGAAACCCGGGGAGCTGTTTTTT. Its translation is CASSRWNRGNIGKPGELFF.

This rearrangement joins TRBV7-2 to TRBJ2-3, with 9 bases lining up with TRBD2. The CDR3 covers 16 residues. Trimming at V came to 6 bases and at J to 4 bases, leaving 11 bases not matched to a gene. The germline gives CDR1 SGHTA, CDR2 FQGNSA. The CDR3 reads CASSVYPGLASDTQYF. In DNA form, the CDR3 reads TGTGCCAGCAGTGTATACCCGGGACTAGCATCAGATACGCAGTATTTT.

This chain links TRBV28 with TRBJ2-7; 7 bases are a match to TRBD1. The CDR3 is 11 amino acids. The V gene's germline CDR1 is MDHEN and CDR2 SYDVKM. Germline trimming cut 9 bases from V and 6 bases from J; bases unmatched to any gene: 5. The CDR3 DNA follows: TGTGCCAGTATACAGGGGCGCGAGCAGTACTTC. This codes for CASIQGREQYF. Based on the CDR3 plus reference TRBV28 and TRBJ2-7, the full variable domain is DVKVTQSSRYLVKRTGEKVFLECVQDMDHENMFWYRQDPGLGLRLIYFSYDVKMKEKGDIPEGYSVSREKKERFSLILESASTNQTSMYLCASIQGREQYFGPGTRLTVT.

The gene calls are TRBV6-1 and TRBJ2-6; D not resolved. Germline V gene data show CDR1 as MNHNS and CDR2 as SASEGT. The V and J ends lost 3 bases and 1 base respectively, with 7 bases between them. The CDR3 loop spans 15 amino acids. CDR3 sequence (DNA): TGTGCCAGCAGTGACACGCGATCTGGGGCCAACGTCCTGACTTTC. It translates to CASSDTRSGANVLTF.

The V gene is TRBV29-1, the J gene TRBJ2-5; TRBD1 matches 8 bases. The end of the DNA aligns better with TRBJ2-7, so the J call may be wrong. Germline assignment: CDR1 SQVTM and CDR2 ANQGSEA. The CDR3 is made up of 14 amino acids. CDR3: CSVGGTGLSYEQYF. CDR3 bases: TGCAGCGTTGGAGGGACAGGACTATCCTACGAGCAGTACTTC.

The CDR3 sequence: CASSHDMRQNQPQHF. CDR3 nucleotides: TGTGCCAGCAGCCACGACATGAGGCAAAATCAGCCCCAGCATTTT. The chain joins TRBV6-6 to TRBJ1-5; D remains unclear. Trimming removed 6 bases from V and 4 bases from J, with 16 bases in between. There are 15 residues in the CDR3. Germline CDR1 is MNHNY and CDR2 is SVGAGI (reference sequence).

V gene TRBV6-6 combines with J gene TRBJ1-4; no clear D. V lost 6 bases to trimming and J lost 0 bases, with 14 bases between them. The CDR3 extends over 16 amino acids. The V gene's germline CDR1 is MNHNY and CDR2 SVGAGI (reference sequence). The CDR3 reads CASSHGSRTTNEKLFF. As DNA, the CDR3 is TGTGCCAGCAGCCACGGTTCTCGTACAACTAATGAAAAACTGTTTTTT.

This clone has a single count. This sequence joins TRBV4-1 and TRBJ2-3; 9 nucleotides align to TRBD2. V dropped 3 bases and J dropped 0; count of bases not matched to a gene: 10. The CDR3 covers 18 residues. Germline V lookup: CDR1 MGHRA, CDR2 YSYEKL. The CDR3 DNA follows: TGCGCCAGCAGCCAGTTAGCGGGAGTCGTTGCTAGCACAGATACGCAGTATTTT. Translated, it gives CASSQLAGVVASTDTQYF.

The chain has TRBV2 and TRBJ2-7; 10 bases are a match to TRBD2. V was pared by 1 base and J by 4 bases, with 4 bases of the junction left unmatched. The CDR3 runs to 15 residues. Germline loops: CDR1 SNHLY, CDR2 FYNNEI. The CDR3 DNA reads TGTGCCAGCAGTGAAGTTACTAGCGGGGATTACGAGCAGTACTTC. Translated: CASSEVTSGDYEQYF.